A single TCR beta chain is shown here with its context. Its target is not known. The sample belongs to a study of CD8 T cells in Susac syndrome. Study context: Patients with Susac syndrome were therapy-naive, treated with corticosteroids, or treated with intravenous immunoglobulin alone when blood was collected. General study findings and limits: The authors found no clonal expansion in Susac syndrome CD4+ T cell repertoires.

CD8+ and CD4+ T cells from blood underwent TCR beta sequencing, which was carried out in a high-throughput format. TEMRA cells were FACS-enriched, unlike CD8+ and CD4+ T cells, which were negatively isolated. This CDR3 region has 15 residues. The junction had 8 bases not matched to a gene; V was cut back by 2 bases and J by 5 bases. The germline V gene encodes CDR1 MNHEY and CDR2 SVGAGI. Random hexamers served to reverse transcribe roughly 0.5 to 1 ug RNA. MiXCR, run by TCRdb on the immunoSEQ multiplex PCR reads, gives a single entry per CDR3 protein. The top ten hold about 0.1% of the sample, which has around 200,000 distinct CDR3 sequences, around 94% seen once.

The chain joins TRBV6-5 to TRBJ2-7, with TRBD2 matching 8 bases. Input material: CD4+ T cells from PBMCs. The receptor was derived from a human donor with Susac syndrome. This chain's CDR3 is CASSYPGRDVHEQYF. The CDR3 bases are TGTGCCAGCAGTTACCCCGGGAGGGACGTCCACGAGCAGTACTTC.